This T cell receptor beta chain was profiled in a study of blood T cell repertoires in COVID-19 (dated by TCRdb to 2018 to 2021). As for the study more broadly: Samples covering the acute and convalescent phases of COVID-19 were provided by collaborators in the United States, Italy and Spain. Where available, HLA class I and class II types were taken from metadata supplied by the sample provider and were not determined by assay-based typing. The dataset comprised deeply sampled blood TCRbeta repertoires from subjects exposed to, actively infected with, or recovered from COVID-19. The material from the prospective study consisted of cDNA or gDNA derived from T cells, B-cell-depleted T cells, or PBMCs. The repertoires were released in a freely available public database meant as a resource for research on the immune response to SARS-CoV-2. The samples were drawn from the first 160 participants of the ongoing ImmuneRACE study and from 1,200 or so subjects provided by 6 global collaborators. Sample metadata almost always included a de-identified subject ID, COVID-19 status, age in years and sex.

Notes on this clone: What this receptor recognizes is not known. Within one base of it there is no much larger clone, and no base qualities were kept.

Clipping removes 1 base from V and 4 bases from J, with 1 as the unmatched junction base count. CDR1 KGHSH and CDR2 LQKENI are derived from the germline V gene. From cysteine to phenylalanine, the CDR3 is 14 amino acids long. The only DNA kept is the CDR3, 42 bases in frame from the first base. TCRbeta CDR3 regions were amplified from genomic DNA using the immunoSEQ Assay, a bias-controlled multiplex PCR. Per the original workflow: The number of nucleated cells in each sample was estimated from the amplification of reference gene primers within the assay. To quantify the absolute abundance of each unique TCRbeta CDR3 rearrangement, sequence reads were collapsed and filtered. For each sample, productive Simpson clonality was calculated as the square root of Simpson's diversity index over productive rearrangements. TCRdb retrieved this table from immuneACCESS and kept in-frame rearrangements only. Not all clones are present; in checked studies, unresolved V genes account for under half, and no reason is known for the remainder. V, J and clone size are those of that table, while D and trimming were read from the DNA. The sample contains about 73,000 clones, 75% to 90% of them found a single time. Under 10% of the sample is held by the ten biggest clonotypes.

The collaborating institutions used their own protocols to collect whole blood in K2EDTA tubes. For TCRbeta analysis, collaborator samples were shipped as frozen whole blood, as isolated PBMCs, or as DNA extracted from either sample type. What the research found in general, with its limitations: Clinical and demographic metadata were provided uncurated, with the amount varying by source and participant.

The sequenced sample was peripheral blood. This chain is built from TRBV18 and TRBJ2-7, and 10 junction bases match TRBD1. The clonotype originates from a man aged 80 or over with acute or convalescent COVID-19. This receptor carries the CDR3 CASSPRTGGYEQYF. Read as DNA, the sequence is TGTGCCAGCTCACCACGGACAGGGGGGTACGAGCAGTACTTC.